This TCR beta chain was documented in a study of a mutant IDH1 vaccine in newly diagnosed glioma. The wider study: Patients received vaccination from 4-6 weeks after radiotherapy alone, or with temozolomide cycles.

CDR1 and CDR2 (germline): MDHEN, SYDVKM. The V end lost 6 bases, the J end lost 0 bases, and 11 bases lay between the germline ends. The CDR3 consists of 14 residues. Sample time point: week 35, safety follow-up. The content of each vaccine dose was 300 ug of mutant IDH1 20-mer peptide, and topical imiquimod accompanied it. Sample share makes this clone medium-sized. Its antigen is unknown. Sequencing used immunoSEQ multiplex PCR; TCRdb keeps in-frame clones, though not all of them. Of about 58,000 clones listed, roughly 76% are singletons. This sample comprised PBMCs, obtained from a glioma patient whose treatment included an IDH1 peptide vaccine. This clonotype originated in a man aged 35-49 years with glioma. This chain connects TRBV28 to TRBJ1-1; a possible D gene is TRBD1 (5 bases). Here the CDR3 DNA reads TGTGCCAGCAGCCCCGGGGCCATGAACACTGAAGCTTTCTTT. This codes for CASSPGAMNTEAFF.